This is a list of T cell receptor beta chains from one sample in a study of shared clonotypes between healthy human individuals. Assay: immunoSEQ multiplex PCR; the TCRdb copy retains only in-frame clones and omits some. The sample has millions of clones, less than 95% seen once. The source material was naive CD8+ T cells sorted from blood. Receptor source: a man aged 18 to 29 in good health. CDR3s leave out the opening cysteine and the closing phenylalanine or tryptophan.

TRBV7-9 | ASSPWAENTEAF
TRBV9 | ASSVGLSGYEQY
TRBV7-9 | AGGSLTTYEQY
TRBV9 | ASSPPTGQGSYEQY
TRBV7-3 | ASIGNRADTQY
TRBV6-1 | ASFETWVGT
TRBV10-3 | ASTELAGGYEQY
TRBV5-1 | ASSLGTGPPRETQY
TRBV6-5 | ASSYPGQGGSYEQY
TRBV19 | ASSIDTNTGELF
TRBV15 | ATSREGVTNEKLF
TRBV2 | ASSTEGISYEQY
TRBV27 | ASSLSRSSPLH
TRBV28 | ASSLAGQGLGQPQH
TRBV4-1 | ASSHPQGAHT
TRBV5-6 | ASSLGNNEQF
TRBV7-9 | ASSSPIPGGGEAF
TRBV5-1 | ASSFEGMESEYNEQF
TRBV13 | ASSLGQGPYEQY
TRBV14 | ASSQEVGKGLSSYNSPLH
TRBV29-1 | SVPGVPTDTQY
TRBV5-1 | ASSLETSGVYEQY
TRBV27 | ASRTGLGQSAGFTDTQY
TRBV7-9 | ASSSGLAPSYEQY
TRBV11-2 | ASSSGLAGVTGELF
TRBV28 | ASSLGLDWHNEQF
TRBV7-6 | ASSLGDSTVYEQY
TRBV28 | ASSLFGSGTNNEQF
TRBV19 | ASSDPGAPNIQY
TRBV28 | ASSLFAASGNTIY
TRBV2 | ASRDSGLPEQY
TRBV4-1 | ASSQESAQGSTYEQY
TRBV4-3 | ASSQDHRELY
TRBV9 | ASSEGTSSYEQY